The 27 T cell receptor beta chains listed next were all sequenced from one sample in a study of graft-versus-host responses after intestinal transplantation. No antigens are known for them. The protocol was immunoSEQ multiplex PCR, while the TCRdb copy is restricted to in-frame clones and leaves out a portion. The sample carries 80,000 to 95,000 clones, around 90% recorded once. The material sequenced was unstimulated CD8+ T cells sorted from spleen or lymph node cells, taken before intestinal transplant. The receptors derive from a human donor who received an intestinal transplant.

The chain carries TRBV7-9 and TRBJ2-4; 8 bases fit TRBD1. The CDR3 loop spans 16 amino acids. Germline CDR1 and CDR2: SEHNR and FQNEAQ (reference sequence). Losses at the gene ends were 4 bases for V and 1 base for J; bases not matched to a gene: 6. CDR3 DNA: TGTGCCAGCAGCTACAGGGGGGTAACCGCCAAAAACATTCAGTACTTC. Translating it yields CASSYRGVTAKNIQYF. The whole variable domain, filled in from reference TRBV7-9 and TRBJ2-4, reads DTGVSQNPRHKITKRGQNVTFRCDPISEHNRLYWYRQTLGQGPEFLTYFQNEAQLEKSRLLSDRFSAERPKGSFSTLEIQRTEQGDSAMYLCASSYRGVTAKNIQYFGAGTRLSVL.

This clone was counted once. The chain links TRBV6-6 to TRBJ1-4, with a tentative D call TRBD1 (6 bases). This CDR3 spans 13 amino acids. Germline V gene data show CDR1 as MNHNY and CDR2 as SVGAGI (reference sequence). Trimming took off 7 bases at V and 6 bases at J, with 12 bases between the two ends. The DNA of the CDR3 is TGTGCCAGCAACAGGGTACGGGATGAAAAACTGTTTTTT. Its protein is CASNRVRDEKLFF.

With regard to this clone: At the DNA level, this CDR3 is encoded by other sequences in the same sample as well. This chain joins TRBV7-6 and TRBJ2-3, with D uncertain. Per the germline V gene, CDR1 is SGHVS and CDR2 is FNYEAQ. The V and J ends lost 1 base and 0 bases respectively, with 5 bases between them. This CDR3 is built from 14 residues. Written as DNA, the CDR3 is TGTGCCAGCAGCTTAGACGCTAGCACAGATACGCAGTATTTT. It specifies CASSLDASTDTQYF. The full variable domain, with the rest looked up from reference TRBV7-6 and TRBJ2-3, is GAGVSQSPRYKVTKRGQDVALRCDPISGHVSLYWYRQALGQGPEFLTYFNYEAQQDKSGLPNDRFSAERPEGSISTLTIQRTEQRDSAMYRCASSLDASTDTQYFGPGTRLTVL.

The chain uses TRBV9 and TRBJ2-1; TRBD2 agrees at 7 bases. The V and J ends lost 0 bases and 4 bases, in that order; junction bases with no gene match: 7. The germline V gene encodes CDR1 SGDLS and CDR2 YYNGEE. The CDR3 totals 16 residues. CDR3 bases: TGTGCCAGCAGCGTAGAGGGCCGGGAGGCATACAATGAGCAGTTCTTC. It translates to CASSVEGREAYNEQFF.

The rearrangement uses TRBV10-3 and TRBJ2-1; 8 bases are shared with TRBD2. V shed 0 bases, J shed 9 bases, and the junction held 10 bases outside the gene matches. Germline CDR1 is ENHRY and CDR2 is SYGVKD. This CDR3 is built from 16 residues. CDR3 region: CAISESGSGVEGEQFF. The CDR3 DNA sequence: TGTGCCATCAGTGAGTCGGGTAGCGGGGTCGAAGGTGAGCAGTTCTTC.

The rearrangement joins TRBV4-1 to TRBJ2-7; TRBD2 matches at 13 bases. V lost 0 bases to trimming and J lost 2 bases; unmatched junction nucleotides: 4. Looked up from germline, CDR1 is MGHRA and CDR2 is YSYEKL. The CDR3 consists of 17 residues. CDR3 sequence reads: CASSQERLAGGTYEQYF. The CDR3 nucleotides read TGCGCCAGCAGCCAAGAGCGACTAGCGGGGGGTACCTACGAGCAGTACTTC.

This chain connects TRBV5-6 to TRBJ1-6; no reliable D call. The germline V gene encodes CDR1 SGHDT and CDR2 YYEEEE. The V and J ends lost 0 bases and 6 bases respectively, with 16 bases between them. CDR3 size: 17 residues. The CDR3: CASSLEGGWVGNSPLHF. As DNA, the CDR3 is TGTGCCAGCAGCTTGGAAGGTGGTTGGGTTGGTAATTCACCCCTCCACTTT.

This chain links TRBV7-6 with TRBJ2-2; D gene ambiguous. Germline values: CDR1 SGHVS, CDR2 FNYEAQ. The CDR3 is made up of 12 amino acids. Trimming took 4 bases from V and 2 from J, leaving 2 bases between them. This CDR3 reads CASSSNTGELFF. DNA for the CDR3: TGTGCCAGCAGCTCAAACACCGGGGAGCTGTTTTTT.

The DNA for the CDR3 is TGCAGCGTTGAAGATCGCAGCGAGCAGTACTTC. Translated: CSVEDRSEQYF. The chain is built from TRBV29-1 and TRBJ2-7; D call uncertain. Germline CDR1 and CDR2: SQVTM and ANQGSEA. V lost 0 bases and J 6 bases, leaving 6 bases between the germline ends. CDR3 size: 11 residues.

The sample holds a few counts of this clone. This chain's CDR3 is CAIRSGLAGEQYF. The DNA of the CDR3 is TGTGCCATCAGATCGGGACTAGCGGGGGAGCAGTACTTC. V is TRBV10-3 and J is TRBJ2-7; TRBD2 matches 13 bases. This CDR3 has 13 amino acids. Per the germline V gene, CDR1 is ENHRY and CDR2 is SYGVKD. The V segment lost 6 bases and the J segment 7 bases; nucleotides outside the gene matches: 3.

The J gene is TRBJ1-1, the V gene TRBV7-6; TRBD1 aligns across 9 bases. The V segment lost 5 bases and the J segment 4 bases; nucleotides outside the gene matches: 8. The CDR3 consists of 15 residues. The V gene's germline CDR1 is SGHVS and CDR2 FNYEAQ. CDR3 in amino acids: CASSGKQGASTEAFF. The CDR3 region has the DNA TGTGCCAGCAGCGGGAAACAGGGGGCCAGCACTGAAGCTTTCTTT.

Here the CDR3 DNA reads TGTGCCAGCAGCTTACTCCAGGGTGAGAATACCGTACGTCAGGACACAGATACGCAGTATTTT. Amino acids: CASSLLQGENTVRQDTDTQYF. The chain recombines TRBV7-6 with TRBJ2-3, with a possible D match to TRBD1 (5 bases). The germline V and J ends were trimmed by 2 bases and 2 bases, with 29 bases remaining between them. The V gene's germline CDR1 is SGHVS and CDR2 FNYEAQ. The CDR3 runs 21 residues.

This clone appeared once. V usage is TRBV7-6 and J usage is TRBJ1-2, with a tentative D call TRBD1 (5 bases). The CDR3 runs 15 residues. Trimming shortened V by 4 bases and J by 5 bases, and 17 bases separated the two germline ends. Germline assignment: CDR1 SGHVS and CDR2 FNYEAQ. The CDR3 reads CASSSRSGFGYGYTF. The CDR3 bases are TGTGCCAGCAGCTCTAGGTCAGGGTTCGGGTATGGCTACACCTTC. Combining the CDR3 with reference TRBV7-6 and TRBJ1-2 gives the whole variable domain GAGVSQSPRYKVTKRGQDVALRCDPISGHVSLYWYRQALGQGPEFLTYFNYEAQQDKSGLPNDRFSAERPEGSISTLTIQRTEQRDSAMYRCASSSRSGFGYGYTFGSGTRLTVV.

The chain recombines TRBV27 with TRBJ2-3; 9 bases line up with TRBD1. CDR1 and CDR2 (germline): MNHEY, SMNVEV (reference sequence). Trimming removed 7 bases from V and 3 bases from J; junction bases left unmatched: 8. This CDR3 comprises 15 residues. CDR3 region: CASTKDRGGTDTQYF. The CDR3 bases are TGTGCCAGCACCAAGGACAGGGGAGGAACAGATACGCAGTATTTT.

J is TRBJ2-7 and V is TRBV28; 8 bases agree with TRBD2. CDR1 and CDR2 from the germline V gene are MDHEN and SYDVKM. The CDR3 extends over 15 amino acids. With V trimmed by 5 bases and J by 5 bases, 11 bases remained unmatched. The CDR3 coding sequence is TGTGCCAGCAGTCCAGATAGCGGGATGGGAAACGAGCAGTACTTC. Residues: CASSPDSGMGNEQYF.

The CDR3: CSVGAEQFF. DNA for the CDR3: TGCAGCGTTGGCGCAGAGCAGTTCTTC. V is TRBV29-1 and J is TRBJ2-1; D unresolved. The V gene's germline CDR1 is SQVTM and CDR2 ANQGSEA. V was clipped by 4 bases and J by 10 bases, with 5 bases between them. The CDR3 has 9 residues.

The chain employs TRBV2 and TRBJ1-5, with a possible D match to TRBD1 (5 bases). Germline CDR1 and CDR2: SNHLY and FYNNEI. With 6 bases removed from V and 4 bases from J, the gap between germline ends came to 10 bases. CDR3 size: 13 residues. Written as DNA, the CDR3 is TGTGCCAGCAGAGGGGACGGGAATCAGCCCCAGCATTTT. It specifies CASRGDGNQPQHF.

This sequence joins TRBV28 and TRBJ2-3; D call uncertain. CDR3 length: 15 residues. Germline-derived CDR1 and CDR2 are MDHEN and SYDVKM. V lost 1 base and J 2 bases, leaving 10 bases between the germline ends. This CDR3 reads CASSLSSQNTDTQYF. DNA of the CDR3: TGTGCCAGCAGTTTATCATCGCAAAACACAGATACGCAGTATTTT. Filled out from reference TRBV28 and TRBJ2-3, the complete variable domain reads DVKVTQSSRYLVKRTGEKVFLECVQDMDHENMFWYRQDPGLGLRLIYFSYDVKMKEKGDIPEGYSVSREKKERFSLILESASTNQTSMYLCASSLSSQNTDTQYFGPGTRLTVL.

The count of this clone is one. The V gene is TRBV5-1, the J gene TRBJ2-7, with D perhaps being TRBD1 or TRBD2 (5 bases each). CDR1 and CDR2 (germline): SGHRS, YFSETQ. Between the trimmed V and J ends, which lost 0 bases and 11 bases, there was a span of 12 bases. The length of the CDR3 is 12 residues. For the CDR3, the DNA is TGCGCCAGCAGCTTGGTCTGGGACCCTAAGTACTTC. It codes for CASSLVWDPKYF.

The chain carries TRBV7-9 and TRBJ1-2; no definite D call. Germline values: CDR1 SEHNR, CDR2 FQNEAQ (reference sequence). V was pared by 1 base and J by 2 bases, with 8 bases between. The CDR3 is 14 amino acids. Here the CDR3 DNA reads TGTGCCAGCAGCTTAGAAGGGCCCAACTATGGCTACACCTTC. Amino acids: CASSLEGPNYGYTF.

The V and J genes are TRBV7-9 and TRBJ1-1, with D possibly TRBD1 on 5 matching bases. The CDR3 has 14 residues. Trimming took off 3 bases at V and 7 bases at J, with 15 bases between the two ends. Germline V gene data show CDR1 as SEHNR and CDR2 as FQNEAQ (reference sequence). The CDR3 DNA reads as TGTGCCAGCAGCTTGGGGGGGGGAACGGGTGAAGCTTTCTTT. Translated: CASSLGGGTGEAFF. Full variable domain (remainder filled in from reference TRBV7-9 and TRBJ1-1): DTGVSQNPRHKITKRGQNVTFRCDPISEHNRLYWYRQTLGQGPEFLTYFQNEAQLEKSRLLSDRFSAERPKGSFSTLEIQRTEQGDSAMYLCASSLGGGTGEAFFGQGTRLTVV.

The rearrangement joins TRBV6-5 to TRBJ1-4, with 10 bases matching TRBD1. Germline loops: CDR1 MNHEY, CDR2 SVGAGI. The CDR3 is made up of 14 amino acids. J lost 6 bases, V lost 6 bases, and 4 bases had no gene match. CDR3 in amino acids: CASRGTGEDEKLFF. The CDR3, as DNA: TGTGCCAGCAGAGGGACAGGGGAAGATGAAAAACTGTTTTTT.

V gene TRBV27 combines with J gene TRBJ2-5; D may be TRBD1 (5 bases). The CDR3 is 14 residues long. Germline values: CDR1 MNHEY, CDR2 SMNVEV (reference sequence). The V and J ends lost 6 bases and 1 base respectively, with 12 bases between them. The CDR3 coding sequence is TGTGCCAGCAGCTCTGACAGCTTCCAAGAGACCCAGTACTTC. Its translation: CASSSDSFQETQYF.

The chain couples TRBV29-1 to TRBJ2-2, with D possibly being TRBD1 or TRBD2 (5 bases each). Germline V lookup: CDR1 SQVTM, CDR2 ANQGSEA. The ends were cut back, 0 bases at V and 1 base at J, with 6 bases in the middle. The CDR3 loop spans 14 amino acids. The CDR3 protein is CSVEEGVNTGELFF. CDR3 DNA sequence: TGCAGCGTTGAAGAGGGGGTGAACACCGGGGAGCTGTTTTTT.

V is TRBV5-5 and J is TRBJ2-5; D is possibly TRBD1 or TRBD2 (5 bases each). The germline V gene has CDR1 SGHKS and CDR2 YYEKEE (reference sequence). The V end lost 4 bases, the J end lost 5 bases, and 15 bases lay between the germline ends. CDR3 length: 14 residues. The CDR3: CASSGGQGIETQYF. CDR3 DNA: TGTGCCAGCAGCGGCGGGCAGGGTATTGAGACCCAGTACTTC.

The chain combines TRBV29-1 with TRBJ1-4; D gene ambiguous. Germline lookup yields CDR1 SQVTM and CDR2 ANQGSEA. This CDR3 comprises 12 residues. V lost 7 bases to trimming and J lost 8 bases, with 14 bases between them. CDR3 residues: CSARTSGEKLFF. The CDR3 bases are TGCAGCGCCCGAACGAGTGGCGAAAAACTGTTTTTT.

The chain carries TRBV27 and TRBJ2-7; 11 bases match TRBD1. Germline CDR1 reads MNHEY; CDR2 reads SMNVEV (reference sequence). After removal of 6 bases from V and 4 bases from J, the junction contained 11 bases not matched to a gene. The CDR3 consists of 16 residues. CDR3 in amino acids: CASSFAPGQGAYEQYF. CDR3 bases: TGTGCCAGCAGCTTCGCCCCCGGACAGGGGGCGTACGAGCAGTACTTC.